These 3 T cell receptor beta chains share one sample of origin, sequenced in a study of identical twins. TCRdb called the 5' RACE reads again in MiXCR, with one record for every CDR3 protein. The sample yields 420,000 or so distinct CDR3 sequences, around a sixth seen once. Source material: naive T cells sorted from blood. These receptors all come from a man aged 50-60 years in good health.

This clonotype has at least ten counts. V and J are TRBV20-1 and TRBJ2-3; no firm D call. From germline, CDR1 is DFQATT and CDR2 SNEGSKA (reference sequence). CDR3 length equals 14 residues. Trimming cost V 4 bases and J 4 bases, with 15 bases left between them. For the CDR3, the DNA is TGCAGTGCTACAGCTAAGAGATCCCCAGATACGCAGTATTTT. This codes for CSATAKRSPDTQYF.

In this sample, this clonotype turned up many times. The gene calls are TRBV5-1 and TRBJ2-7; 10 bases agree with TRBD1. Germline trimming cut 3 bases from V and 5 bases from J; bases unmatched to any gene: 8. The germline gives CDR1 SGHRS, CDR2 YFSETQ. The CDR3 extends over 15 amino acids. In DNA form, the CDR3 reads TGCGCCAGCAGCTCTGGGACAGGGGTAAAGGACGAGCAGTACTTC. Its translation: CASSSGTGVKDEQYF.

Only a few counts were recorded for this clonotype. The J gene is TRBJ2-7, the V gene TRBV27, with TRBD2 matching 13 bases. J lost 4 bases, V lost 6 bases, and 3 bases had no gene match. This CDR3 region has 14 residues. Germline assignment: CDR1 MNHEY and CDR2 SMNVEV (reference sequence). Here the CDR3 reads CASSPLAGGYEQYF. In nucleotides, the CDR3 is TGTGCCAGCAGCCCACTAGCGGGAGGGTACGAGCAGTACTTC.